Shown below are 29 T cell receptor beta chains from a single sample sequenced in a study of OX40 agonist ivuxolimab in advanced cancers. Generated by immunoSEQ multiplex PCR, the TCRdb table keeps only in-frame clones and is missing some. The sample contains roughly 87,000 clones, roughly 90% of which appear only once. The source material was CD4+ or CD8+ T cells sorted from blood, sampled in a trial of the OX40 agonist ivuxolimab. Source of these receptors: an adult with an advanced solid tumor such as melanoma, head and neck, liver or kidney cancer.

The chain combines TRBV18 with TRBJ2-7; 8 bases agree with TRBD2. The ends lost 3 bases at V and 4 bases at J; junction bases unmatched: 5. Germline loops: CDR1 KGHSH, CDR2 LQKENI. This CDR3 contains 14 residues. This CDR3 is CASSPRGGLYEQYF. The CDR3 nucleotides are TGTGCCAGCTCACCTCGGGGGGGCTTGTACGAGCAGTACTTC.

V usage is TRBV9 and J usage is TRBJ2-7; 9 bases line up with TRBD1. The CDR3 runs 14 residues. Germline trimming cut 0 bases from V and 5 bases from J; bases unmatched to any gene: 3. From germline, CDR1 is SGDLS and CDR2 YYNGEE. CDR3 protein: CASSVAHRGHEQYF. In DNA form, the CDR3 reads TGTGCCAGCAGCGTAGCCCACAGGGGGCACGAGCAGTACTTC.

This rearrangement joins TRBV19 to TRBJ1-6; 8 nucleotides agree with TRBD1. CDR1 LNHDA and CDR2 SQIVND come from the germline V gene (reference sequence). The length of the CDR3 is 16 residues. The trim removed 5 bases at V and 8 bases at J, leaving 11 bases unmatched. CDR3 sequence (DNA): TGTGCCAGTAGTTTCGGCACCGGGACAGGATATTCACCCCTCCACTTT. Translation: CASSFGTGTGYSPLHF. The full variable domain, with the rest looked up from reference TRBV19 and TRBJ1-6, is DGGITQSPKYLFRKEGQNVTLSCEQNLNHDAMYWYRQDPGQGLRLIYYSQIVNDFQKGDIAEGYSVSREKKESFPLTVTSAQKNPTAFYLCASSFGTGTGYSPLHFGNGTRLTVT.

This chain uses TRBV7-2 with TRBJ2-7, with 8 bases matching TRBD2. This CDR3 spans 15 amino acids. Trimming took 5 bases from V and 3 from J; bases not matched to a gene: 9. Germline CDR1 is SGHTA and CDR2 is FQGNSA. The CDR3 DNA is TGTGCCAGCAGCCCGATGGGGGCGGGGGGCTACGAGCAGTACTTC. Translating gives CASSPMGAGGYEQYF.

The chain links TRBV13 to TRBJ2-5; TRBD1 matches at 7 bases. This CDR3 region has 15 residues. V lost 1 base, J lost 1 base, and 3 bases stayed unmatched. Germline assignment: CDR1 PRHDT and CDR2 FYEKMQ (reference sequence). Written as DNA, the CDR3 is TGTGCCAGCAGCTTAGCGGGACAGATCCAAGAGACCCAGTACTTC. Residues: CASSLAGQIQETQYF.

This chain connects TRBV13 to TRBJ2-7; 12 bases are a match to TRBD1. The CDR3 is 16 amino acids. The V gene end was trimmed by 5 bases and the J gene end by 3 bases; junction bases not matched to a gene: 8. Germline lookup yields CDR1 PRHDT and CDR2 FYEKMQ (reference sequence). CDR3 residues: CASSPRGTGGFYEQYF. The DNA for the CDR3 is TGTGCCAGCAGCCCCAGGGGGACAGGGGGCTTCTACGAGCAGTACTTC.

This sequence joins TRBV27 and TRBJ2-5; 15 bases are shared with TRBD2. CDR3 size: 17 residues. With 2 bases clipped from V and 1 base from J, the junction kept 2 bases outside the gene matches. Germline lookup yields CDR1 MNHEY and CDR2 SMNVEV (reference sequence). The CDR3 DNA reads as TGTGCCAGCAGTTTACTGGGACTAGCGGGGGGCCAAGAGACCCAGTACTTC. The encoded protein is CASSLLGLAGGQETQYF.

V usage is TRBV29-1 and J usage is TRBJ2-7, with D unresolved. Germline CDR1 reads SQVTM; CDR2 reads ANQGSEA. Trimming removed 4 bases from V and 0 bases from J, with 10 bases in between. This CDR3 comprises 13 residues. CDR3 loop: CSVVDGSSYEQYF. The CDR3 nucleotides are TGCAGCGTTGTGGACGGAAGCTCCTACGAGCAGTACTTC.

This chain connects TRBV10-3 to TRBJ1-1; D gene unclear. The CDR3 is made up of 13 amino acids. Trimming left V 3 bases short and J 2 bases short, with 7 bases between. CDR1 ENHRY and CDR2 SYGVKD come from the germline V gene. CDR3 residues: CAISELQNTEAFF. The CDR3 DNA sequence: TGTGCCATCAGTGAACTCCAAAACACTGAAGCTTTCTTT.

The CDR3 region is CASSLRPTEAFF. The CDR3 nucleotides read TGTGCCAGCAGCTTAAGACCCACTGAAGCTTTCTTT. This chain joins TRBV7-9 and TRBJ1-1; D gene ambiguous. CDR1 is SEHNR and CDR2 is FQNEAQ in the germline V gene (reference sequence). V lost 2 bases, J lost 4 bases, and 5 bases lay in between. The CDR3 is 12 amino acids. Variable domain in full (rest from reference TRBV7-9 and TRBJ1-1): DTGVSQNPRHKITKRGQNVTFRCDPISEHNRLYWYRQTLGQGPEFLTYFQNEAQLEKSRLLSDRFSAERPKGSFSTLEIQRTEQGDSAMYLCASSLRPTEAFFGQGTRLTVV.

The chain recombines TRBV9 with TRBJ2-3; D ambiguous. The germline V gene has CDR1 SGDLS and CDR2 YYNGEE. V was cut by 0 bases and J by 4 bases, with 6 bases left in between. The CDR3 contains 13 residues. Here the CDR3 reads CASSVGGPDTQYF. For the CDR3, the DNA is TGTGCCAGCAGCGTAGGAGGTCCAGATACGCAGTATTTT.

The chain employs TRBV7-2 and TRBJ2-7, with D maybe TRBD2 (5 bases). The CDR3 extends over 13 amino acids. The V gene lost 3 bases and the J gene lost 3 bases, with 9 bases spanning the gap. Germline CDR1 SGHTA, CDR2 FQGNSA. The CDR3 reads CASSLRRVYEQYF. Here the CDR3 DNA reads TGTGCCAGCAGCTTGAGGCGGGTCTACGAGCAGTACTTC.

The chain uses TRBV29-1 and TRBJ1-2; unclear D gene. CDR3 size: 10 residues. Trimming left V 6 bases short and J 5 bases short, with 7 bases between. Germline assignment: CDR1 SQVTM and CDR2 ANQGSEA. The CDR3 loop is CSVTDYGYTF. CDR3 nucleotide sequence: TGCAGCGTAACAGATTATGGCTACACCTTC.

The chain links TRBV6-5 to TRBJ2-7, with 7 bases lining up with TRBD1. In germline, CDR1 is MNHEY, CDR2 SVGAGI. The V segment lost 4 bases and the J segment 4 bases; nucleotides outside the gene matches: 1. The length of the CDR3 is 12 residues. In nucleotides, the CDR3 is TGTGCCAGCAGTTGGGACAGTTACGAGCAGTACTTC. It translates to CASSWDSYEQYF.

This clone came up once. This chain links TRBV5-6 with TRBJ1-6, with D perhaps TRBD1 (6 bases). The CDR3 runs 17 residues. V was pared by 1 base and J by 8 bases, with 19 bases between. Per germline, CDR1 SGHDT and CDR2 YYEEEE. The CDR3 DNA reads TGTGCCAGCAGCTTGACGGCAGGGGATGGGGGATATTCACCCCTCCACTTT. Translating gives CASSLTAGDGGYSPLHF.

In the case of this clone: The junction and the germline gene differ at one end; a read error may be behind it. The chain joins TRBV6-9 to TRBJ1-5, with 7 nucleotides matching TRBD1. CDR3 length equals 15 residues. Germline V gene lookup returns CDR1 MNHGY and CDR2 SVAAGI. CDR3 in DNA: TGTGCCAGCAGTTCCAGTGGACAGGACAATCAACCCCAGCATTTT. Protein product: CASSSSGQDNQPQHF.

CDR3 nucleotide sequence: TGCGCCAGCAGCCTAGGGACGGGATCCTCTGGAAACACCATATATTTT. It translates to CASSLGTGSSGNTIYF. This chain links TRBV4-3 with TRBJ1-3, with a weak D call TRBD1 (5 bases). From germline, CDR1 is LGHNA and CDR2 YSLEER. The V end lost 4 bases, the J end lost 0 bases, and 13 bases lay between the germline ends. This CDR3 has 16 residues.

CDR3 coding DNA: TGCGCCAGCAGCCAAGATTCTAGCGGCTACGAGCAGTACTTC. It encodes CASSQDSSGYEQYF. This rearrangement joins TRBV4-1 to TRBJ2-7; 7 nucleotides match TRBD2. This CDR3 contains 14 residues. V shed 0 bases, J shed 3 bases, and the junction held 2 bases outside the gene matches. Germline V gives CDR1 MGHRA, CDR2 YSYEKL.

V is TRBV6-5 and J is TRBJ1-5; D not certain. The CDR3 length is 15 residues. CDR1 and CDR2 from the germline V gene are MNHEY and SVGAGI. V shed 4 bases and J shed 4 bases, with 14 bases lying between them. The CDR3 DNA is TGTGCCAGCAGTTTCTCTGGGTCCCTTAATCAGCCCCAGCATTTT. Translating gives CASSFSGSLNQPQHF.

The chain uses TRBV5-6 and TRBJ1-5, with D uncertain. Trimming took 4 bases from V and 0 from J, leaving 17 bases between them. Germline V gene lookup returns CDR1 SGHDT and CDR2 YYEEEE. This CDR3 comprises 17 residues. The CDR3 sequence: CASSTGGSFYSNQPQHF. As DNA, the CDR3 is TGTGCCAGCAGCACCGGCGGTTCCTTTTATAGCAATCAGCCCCAGCATTTT.

CDR3 in amino acids: CASSPGPPYEQYF. The CDR3 DNA is TGTGCCAGCAGCCCGGGACCTCCCTACGAGCAGTACTTC. V is TRBV6-5 and J is TRBJ2-7; D tentatively fits TRBD1 or TRBD2 (5 bases each). There are 13 residues in the CDR3. The germline V and J ends were trimmed by 6 bases and 2 bases, with 11 bases remaining between them. CDR1 and CDR2 from the germline V gene are MNHEY and SVGAGI.

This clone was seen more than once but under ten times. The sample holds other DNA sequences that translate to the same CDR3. CDR3 DNA sequence: TGTGCCAGCAGCTTAGGGACAGGGGGCTACGAGCAGTACTTC. Amino acids: CASSLGTGGYEQYF. V is TRBV11-2 and J is TRBJ2-7, with 10 nucleotides matching TRBD1. The V segment lost 1 base and the J segment 3 bases; nucleotides outside the gene matches: 0. The germline V gene has CDR1 SGHAT and CDR2 FQNNGV. This CDR3 has 14 residues.

The CDR3 reads CASTPWGEAFF. In DNA form, the CDR3 reads TGTGCCAGCACCCCCTGGGGAGAAGCTTTCTTT. This rearrangement joins TRBV11-2 to TRBJ1-1; D not certain. Per the germline V gene, CDR1 is SGHAT and CDR2 is FQNNGV. The CDR3 spans 11 residues. Trimming took 7 bases from V and 8 from J, leaving 11 bases between them.

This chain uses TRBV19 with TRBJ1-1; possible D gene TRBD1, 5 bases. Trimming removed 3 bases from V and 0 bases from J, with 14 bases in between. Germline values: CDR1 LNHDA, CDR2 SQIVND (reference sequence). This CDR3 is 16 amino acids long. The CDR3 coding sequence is TGTGCCAGTAGTATCTCGGGGCAGACCATGAACACTGAAGCTTTCTTT. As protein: CASSISGQTMNTEAFF.

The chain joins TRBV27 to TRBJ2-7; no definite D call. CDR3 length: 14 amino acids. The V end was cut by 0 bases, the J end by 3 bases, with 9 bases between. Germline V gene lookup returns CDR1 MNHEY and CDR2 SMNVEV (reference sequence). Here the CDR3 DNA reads TGTGCCAGCAGTTTATCTGCCACCTACTACGAGCAGTACTTC. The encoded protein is CASSLSATYYEQYF.

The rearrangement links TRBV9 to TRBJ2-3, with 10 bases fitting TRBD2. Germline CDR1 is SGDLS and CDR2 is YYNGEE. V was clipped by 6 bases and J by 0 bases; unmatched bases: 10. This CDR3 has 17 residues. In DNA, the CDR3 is TGTGCCAGCACTCCAGGGGGACTAGCGATTAGCACAGATACGCAGTATTTT. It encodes CASTPGGLAISTDTQYF.

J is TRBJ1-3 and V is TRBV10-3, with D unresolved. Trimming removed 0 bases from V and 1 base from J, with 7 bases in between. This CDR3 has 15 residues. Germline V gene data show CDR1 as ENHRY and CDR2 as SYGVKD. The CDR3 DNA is TGTGCCATCAGTGAGTCAGGTCAGTCTGGAAACACCATATATTTT. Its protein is CAISESGQSGNTIYF.

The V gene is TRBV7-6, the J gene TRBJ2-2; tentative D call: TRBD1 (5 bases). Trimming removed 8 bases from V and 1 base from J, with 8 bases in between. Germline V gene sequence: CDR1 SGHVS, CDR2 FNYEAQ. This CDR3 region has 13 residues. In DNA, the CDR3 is TGTGCCAGCCTGGGGCGGAACACCGGGGAGCTGTTTTTT. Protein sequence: CASLGRNTGELFF.

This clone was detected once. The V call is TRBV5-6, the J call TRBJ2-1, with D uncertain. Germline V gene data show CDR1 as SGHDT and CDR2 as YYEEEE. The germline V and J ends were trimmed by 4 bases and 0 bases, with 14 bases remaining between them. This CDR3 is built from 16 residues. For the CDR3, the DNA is TGTGCCAGCAGCCCCGTCCTGTCTAGCTCCTACAATGAGCAGTTCTTC. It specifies CASSPVLSSSYNEQFF.